This T cell receptor beta chain was found in a study of Graves' ophthalmopathy and Graves' hyperthyroidism. This clonotype has a count of ten or more. Enrollment excluded any patients with other autoimmune diseases, uncontrolled infections, pregnancy or lactation. PBMCs came from over 9.5 ml of fresh peripheral blood. The germline V gene has CDR1 MDHEN and CDR2 SYDVKM. Trimming removed 7 bases from V and 4 bases from J, with 22 bases in between. The CDR3 length is 16 residues. The authors amplified TCR beta CDR3 regions, and they did so from RNA transcripts for repertoire sequencing. The authors performed first-round RT-PCR with HTBI primers and then a second-round multiplex PCR. TCRdb processed the multiplex PCR reads anew with MiXCR; each CDR3 protein has one entry. This sample has about 480,000 distinct CDR3 sequences, with approximately 15% found just once.

Source material: blood. The chain carries TRBV28 and TRBJ2-5, with D possibly being TRBD1 (6 bases). The receptor was isolated from a young woman with Graves' ophthalmopathy. CDR3 DNA: TGTGCCAGCATCCCGCAGGGGCCGCGAACCGGAGAGACCCAGTACTTC. Translating gives CASIPQGPRTGETQYF.